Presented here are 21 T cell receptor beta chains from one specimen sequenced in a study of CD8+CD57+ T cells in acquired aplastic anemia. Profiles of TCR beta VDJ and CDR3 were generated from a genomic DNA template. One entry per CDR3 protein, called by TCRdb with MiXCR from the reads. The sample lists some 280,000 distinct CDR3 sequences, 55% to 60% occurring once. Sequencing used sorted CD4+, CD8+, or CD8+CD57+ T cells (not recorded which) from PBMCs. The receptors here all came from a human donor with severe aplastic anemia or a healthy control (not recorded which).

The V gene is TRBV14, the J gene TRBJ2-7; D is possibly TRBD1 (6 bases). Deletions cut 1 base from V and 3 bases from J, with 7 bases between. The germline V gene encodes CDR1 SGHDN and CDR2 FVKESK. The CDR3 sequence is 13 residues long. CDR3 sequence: CASSQVQGYEQYF. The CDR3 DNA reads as TGTGCCAGCAGCCAAGTACAGGGCTACGAGCAGTACTTC.

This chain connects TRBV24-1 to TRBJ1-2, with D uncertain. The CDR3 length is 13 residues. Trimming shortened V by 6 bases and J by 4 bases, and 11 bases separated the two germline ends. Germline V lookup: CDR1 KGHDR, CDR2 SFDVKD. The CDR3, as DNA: TGTGCCACCAGTAAGGGAGCGAGCTATGGCTACACCTTC. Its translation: CATSKGASYGYTF.

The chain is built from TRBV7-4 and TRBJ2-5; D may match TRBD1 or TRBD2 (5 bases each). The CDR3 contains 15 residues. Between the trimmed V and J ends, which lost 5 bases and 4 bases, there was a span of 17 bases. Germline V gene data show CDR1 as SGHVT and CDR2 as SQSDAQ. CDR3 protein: CASSQGSGRTETQYF. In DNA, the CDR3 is TGTGCCAGCAGCCAAGGATCGGGGCGCACAGAGACCCAGTACTTC.

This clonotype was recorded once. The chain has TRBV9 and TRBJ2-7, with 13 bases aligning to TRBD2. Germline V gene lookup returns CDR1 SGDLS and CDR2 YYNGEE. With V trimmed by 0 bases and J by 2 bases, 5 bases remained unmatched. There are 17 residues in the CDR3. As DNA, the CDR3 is TGTGCCAGCAGCGTAGGCCGACTAGCGGGAGGCCCCTACGAGCAGTACTTC. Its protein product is CASSVGRLAGGPYEQYF. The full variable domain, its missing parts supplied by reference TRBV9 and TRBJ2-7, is DSGVTQTPKHLITATGQRVTLRCSPRSGDLSVYWYQQSLDQGLQFLIQYYNGEERAKGNILERFSAQQFPDLHSELNLSSLELGDSALYFCASSVGRLAGGPYEQYFGPGTRLTVT.

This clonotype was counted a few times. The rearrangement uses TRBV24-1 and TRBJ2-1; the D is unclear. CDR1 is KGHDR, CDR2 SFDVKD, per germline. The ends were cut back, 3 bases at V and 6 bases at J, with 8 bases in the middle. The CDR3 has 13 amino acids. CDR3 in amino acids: CATSDEIGNEQFF. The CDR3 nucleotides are TGTGCCACCAGTGATGAGATCGGCAATGAGCAGTTCTTC.

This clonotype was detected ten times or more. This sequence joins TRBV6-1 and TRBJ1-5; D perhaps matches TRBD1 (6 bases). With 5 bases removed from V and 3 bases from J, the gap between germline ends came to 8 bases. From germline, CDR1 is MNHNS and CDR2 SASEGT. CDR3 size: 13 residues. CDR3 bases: TGTGCCAGCAGTCGGGACAACAATCAGCCCCAGCATTTT. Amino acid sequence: CASSRDNNQPQHF.

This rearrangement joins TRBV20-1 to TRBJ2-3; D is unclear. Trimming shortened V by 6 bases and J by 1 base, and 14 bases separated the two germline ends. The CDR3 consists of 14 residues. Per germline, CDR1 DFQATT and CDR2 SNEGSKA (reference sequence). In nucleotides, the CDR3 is TGCAGTGCCGGAGACTTTCCTGGCACAGATACGCAGTATTTT. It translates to CSAGDFPGTDTQYF.

CDR3 nucleotide sequence: TGTGCCAGCAGCTCGCTGGGGATCACAGATACGCAGTATTTT. Its translation is CASSSLGITDTQYF. The rearrangement uses TRBV7-2 and TRBJ2-3; D remains ambiguous. Trimming removed 4 bases at V and 2 bases at J, with 10 bases between. Germline CDR1 is SGHTA and CDR2 is FQGNSA. CDR3 length: 14 residues.

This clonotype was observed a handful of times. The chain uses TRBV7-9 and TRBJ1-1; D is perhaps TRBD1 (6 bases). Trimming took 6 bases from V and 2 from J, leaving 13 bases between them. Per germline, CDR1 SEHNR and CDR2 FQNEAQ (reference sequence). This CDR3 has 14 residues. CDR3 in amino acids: CASRTDRSNTEAFF. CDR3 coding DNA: TGTGCCAGCAGGACGGACAGATCTAACACTGAAGCTTTCTTT.

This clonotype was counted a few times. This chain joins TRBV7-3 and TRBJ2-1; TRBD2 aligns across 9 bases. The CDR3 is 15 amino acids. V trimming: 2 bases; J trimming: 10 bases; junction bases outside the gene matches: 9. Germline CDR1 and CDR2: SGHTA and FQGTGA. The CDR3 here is CASSLLIAGVEEQFF. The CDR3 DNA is TGTGCCAGCAGCTTATTGATAGCGGGAGTGGAAGAGCAGTTCTTC.

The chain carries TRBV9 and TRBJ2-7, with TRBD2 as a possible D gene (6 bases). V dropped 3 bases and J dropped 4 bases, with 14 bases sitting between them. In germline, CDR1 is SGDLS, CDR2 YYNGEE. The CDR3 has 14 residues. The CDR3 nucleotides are TGTGCCAGCAGCGCGCGGGACTTAGCTTACGAGCAGTACTTC. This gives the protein CASSARDLAYEQYF.

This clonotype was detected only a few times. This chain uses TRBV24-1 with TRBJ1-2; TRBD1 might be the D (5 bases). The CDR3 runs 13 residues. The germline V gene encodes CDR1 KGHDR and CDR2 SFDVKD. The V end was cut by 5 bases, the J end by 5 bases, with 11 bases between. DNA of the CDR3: TGTGCCACCAGTGCGGCAGGGAGTTATGGCTACACCTTC. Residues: CATSAAGSYGYTF.

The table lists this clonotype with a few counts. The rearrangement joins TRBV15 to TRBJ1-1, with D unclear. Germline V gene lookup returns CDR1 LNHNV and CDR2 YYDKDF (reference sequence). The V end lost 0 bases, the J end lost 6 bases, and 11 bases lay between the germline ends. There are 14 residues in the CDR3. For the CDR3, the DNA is TGTGCCACCAGCAGAGATCTCCAGGACGCTGAAGCTTTCTTT. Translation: CATSRDLQDAEAFF.

CDR3 DNA sequence: TGTGCCAGTAGTTCGGGGTACGGCTATGGCTACACCTTC. Its translation is CASSSGYGYGYTF. This chain links TRBV19 with TRBJ1-2; D not resolved. CDR1 LNHDA and CDR2 SQIVND come from the germline V gene (reference sequence). V lost 5 bases and J lost 4, with 11 bases in between. The CDR3 sequence is 13 residues long.

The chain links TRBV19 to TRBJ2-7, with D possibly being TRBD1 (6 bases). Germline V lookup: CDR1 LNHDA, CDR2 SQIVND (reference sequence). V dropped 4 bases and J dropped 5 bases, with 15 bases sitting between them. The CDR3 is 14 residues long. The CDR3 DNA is TGTGCCAGTAGTACCACAGGGCCCACCAACGAGCAGTACTTC. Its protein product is CASSTTGPTNEQYF.

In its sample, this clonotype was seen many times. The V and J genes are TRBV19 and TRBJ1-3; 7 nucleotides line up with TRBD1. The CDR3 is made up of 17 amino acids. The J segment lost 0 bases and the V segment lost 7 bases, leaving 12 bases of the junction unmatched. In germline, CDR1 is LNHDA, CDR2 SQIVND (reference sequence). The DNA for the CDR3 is TGTGCCAGTACCGTGGACAGGCCCACAAGCTCTGGAAACACCATATATTTT. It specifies CASTVDRPTSSGNTIYF.

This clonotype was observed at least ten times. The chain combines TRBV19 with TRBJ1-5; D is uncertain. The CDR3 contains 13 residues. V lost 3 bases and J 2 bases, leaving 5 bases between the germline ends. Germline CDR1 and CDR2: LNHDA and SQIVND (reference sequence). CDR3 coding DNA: TGTGCCAGTAGTATTTTGGGCAATCAGCCCCAGCATTTT. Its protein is CASSILGNQPQHF.

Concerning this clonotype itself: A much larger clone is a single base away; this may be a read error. CDR3: CAWTPGGIVGYTF. CDR3 DNA sequence: TGTGCCTGGACGCCAGGGGGTATTGTGGGCTACACCTTC. The rearrangement joins TRBV30 to TRBJ1-2; TRBD1 matches at 7 bases. Looked up from germline, CDR1 is GTSNPN and CDR2 is SVGIG (reference sequence). With V trimmed by 4 bases and J by 8 bases, 10 bases remained unmatched. The CDR3 is 13 amino acids.

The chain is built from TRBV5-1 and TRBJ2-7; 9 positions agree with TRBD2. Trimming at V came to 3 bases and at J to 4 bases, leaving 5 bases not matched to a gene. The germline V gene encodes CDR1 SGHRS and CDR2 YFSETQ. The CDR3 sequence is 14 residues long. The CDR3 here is CASSSGTSSYEQYF. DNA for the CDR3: TGCGCCAGCAGCTCCGGGACTAGCAGTTACGAGCAGTACTTC.

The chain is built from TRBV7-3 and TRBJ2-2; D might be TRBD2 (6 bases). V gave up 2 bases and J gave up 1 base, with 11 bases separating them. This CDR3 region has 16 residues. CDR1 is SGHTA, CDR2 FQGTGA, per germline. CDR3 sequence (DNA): TGTGCCAGCAGCTTAGGCGGGGCCCTGAACACCGGGGAGCTGTTTTTT. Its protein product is CASSLGGALNTGELFF.

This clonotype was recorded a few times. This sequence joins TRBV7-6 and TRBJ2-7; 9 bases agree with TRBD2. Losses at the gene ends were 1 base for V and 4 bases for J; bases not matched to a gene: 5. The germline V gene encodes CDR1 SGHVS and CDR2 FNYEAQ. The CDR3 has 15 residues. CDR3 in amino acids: CASSLGVSGGYEQYF. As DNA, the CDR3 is TGTGCCAGCAGCTTAGGTGTTAGCGGGGGTTACGAGCAGTACTTC.